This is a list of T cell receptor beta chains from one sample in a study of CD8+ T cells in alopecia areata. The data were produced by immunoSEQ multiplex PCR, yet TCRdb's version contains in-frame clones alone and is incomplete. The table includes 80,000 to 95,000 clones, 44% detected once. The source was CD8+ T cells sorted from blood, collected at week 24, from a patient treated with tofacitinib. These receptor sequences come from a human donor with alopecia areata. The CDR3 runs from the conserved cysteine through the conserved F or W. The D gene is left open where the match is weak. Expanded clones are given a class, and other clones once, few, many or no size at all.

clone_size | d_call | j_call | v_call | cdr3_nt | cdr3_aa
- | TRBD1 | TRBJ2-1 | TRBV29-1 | TGCAGCGTTCCTAGACAGGGACGGTACAATGAGCAGTTCTTC | CSVPRQGRYNEQFF
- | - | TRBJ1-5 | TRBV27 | TGTGCCAGCAGTTTATCGGGGAGCAATCAGCCCCAGCATTTT | CASSLSGSNQPQHF
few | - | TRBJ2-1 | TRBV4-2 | TGTGCCAGCAGCCAGAACTACAATGAGCAGTTCTTC | CASSQNYNEQFF
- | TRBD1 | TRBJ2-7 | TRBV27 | TGTGCCAGCAGTTTACGAGGGGGCAGGTCCTACGAGCAGTACTTC | CASSLRGGRSYEQYF
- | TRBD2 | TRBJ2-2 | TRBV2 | TGTGCCAGCCGGACTAGCTCTACCGGGGAGCTGTTTTTT | CASRTSSTGELFF
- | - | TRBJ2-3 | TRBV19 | TGTGCCAGTAGTGCGGCCGGGCATCAAGATACGCAGTATTTT | CASSAAGHQDTQYF
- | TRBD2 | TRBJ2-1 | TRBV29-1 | TGCAGCGTTCCAGCTAGCGGGAGCTCCTACAATGAGCAGTTCTTC | CSVPASGSSYNEQFF
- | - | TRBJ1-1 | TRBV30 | TGTGCCTGGAGTGTCGGGGGAAACACTGAAGCTTTCTTT | CAWSVGGNTEAFF
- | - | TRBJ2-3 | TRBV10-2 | TGCGCCAGCAGTGAGTCTAGCGGCTTCACAGATACGCAGTATTTT | CASSESSGFTDTQYF
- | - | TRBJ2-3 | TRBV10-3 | TGTGCCATCAGTGACAGGGGTAGTAGCACAGATACGCAGTATTTT | CAISDRGSSTDTQYF
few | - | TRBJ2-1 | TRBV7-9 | TGTGCCAGCAGCCCGGACTACAATGAGCAGTTCTTC | CASSPDYNEQFF
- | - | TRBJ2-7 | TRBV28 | TGTGCCAGCAGTTTAGACAGGAAGGGACACGAGCAGTACTTC | CASSLDRKGHEQYF
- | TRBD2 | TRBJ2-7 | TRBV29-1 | TGCAGCGTTAGCCTCAGCTGGCGGGAGGGCCGTCCCTACGAGCAGTACTTC | CSVSLSWREGRPYEQYF
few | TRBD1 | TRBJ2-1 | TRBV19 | TGTGCCAGTAGCGACACAGGGGACTACAATGAGCAGTTCTTC | CASSDTGDYNEQFF
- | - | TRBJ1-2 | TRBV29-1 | TGCAGCGGTGAGACTCTCTATGGCTACACCTTC | CSGETLYGYTF
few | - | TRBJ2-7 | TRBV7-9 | TGTGCCAGCGGCTGGGGCTACGAGCAGTACTTC | CASGWGYEQYF
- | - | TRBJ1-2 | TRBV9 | TGTGCCAGCAGCCCTTTTGGCCAGCGGGACTATGGCTACACCTTC | CASSPFGQRDYGYTF
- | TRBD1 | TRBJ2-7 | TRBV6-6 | TGTGCCAGCAGTTGGGACAGGGATGGGTACGAGCAGTACTTC | CASSWDRDGYEQYF
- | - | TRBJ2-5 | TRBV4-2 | TGTGCCAGCAGCCAAGATCTATGGACCCAGTACTTC | CASSQDLWTQYF
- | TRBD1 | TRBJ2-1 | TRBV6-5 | TGTGCCAGCAGTTACACCCACAGGGGGAATGAGCAGTTCTTC | CASSYTHRGNEQFF
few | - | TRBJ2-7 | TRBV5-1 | TGCGCCAGCAGCTTTGACAGCTCCTACGAGCAGTACTTC | CASSFDSSYEQYF
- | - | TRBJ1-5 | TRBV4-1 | TGCGCCAGCAGCCAAGACCCTTCAAATCAGCCCCAGCATTTT | CASSQDPSNQPQHF
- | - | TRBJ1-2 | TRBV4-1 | TGCGCCAGCAGCCAAGTGGGAGGCGGAAACTATGGCTACACCTTC | CASSQVGGGNYGYTF
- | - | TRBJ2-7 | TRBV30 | TGTGCGTCCACGGGGCTCAGCCACTACGAGCAGTACTTC | CASTGLSHYEQYF
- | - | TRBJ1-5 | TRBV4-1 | TGCGCCAGCAGCCCCGCATCCAGGCTCTATCAGCCCCAGCATTTT | CASSPASRLYQPQHF
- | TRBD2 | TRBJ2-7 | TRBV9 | TGTGCCAGCAGCGTAGGTAGCGGGAGTACCTACGAGCAGTACTTC | CASSVGSGSTYEQYF
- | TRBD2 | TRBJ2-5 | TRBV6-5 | TGTGCCAGCAGTTACTTCGGCGGGAGGGCCTTGGAGACCCAGTACTTC | CASSYFGGRALETQYF
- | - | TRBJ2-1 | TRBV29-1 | TGCAGCGTTGATTCCGGCAGGCACAATGAGCAGTTCTTC | CSVDSGRHNEQFF
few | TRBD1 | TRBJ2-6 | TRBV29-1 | TGCAGCGTTGAGAGACAGGGGGCTGGGGCCAACGTCCTGACTTTC | CSVERQGAGANVLTF
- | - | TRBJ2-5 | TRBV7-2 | TGTGCCAGCAGCTTAGAATTGGCGTCTAGGGAGACCCAGTACTTC | CASSLELASRETQYF
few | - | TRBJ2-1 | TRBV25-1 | TGTGCCAGCAGCCCCCTAGGGCCTGAGCAGTTCTTC | CASSPLGPEQFF
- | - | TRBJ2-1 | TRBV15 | TGTGCCACCAGCCGTCGGGAACCTTACAATGAGCAGTTCTTC | CATSRREPYNEQFF
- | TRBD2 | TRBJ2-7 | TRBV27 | TGTGCCAGCAGTCCCCAAGGACGGGGGGTCGAGCAGTACTTC | CASSPQGRGVEQYF
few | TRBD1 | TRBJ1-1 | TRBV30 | TGTGCCTGGGACACGACAGGGGGGTCGGCTGAAGCTTTCTTT | CAWDTTGGSAEAFF
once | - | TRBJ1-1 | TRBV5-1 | TGCGCCAGCAGCATAAACCGCCCGAGGGGAACTGAAGCTTTCTTT | CASSINRPRGTEAFF
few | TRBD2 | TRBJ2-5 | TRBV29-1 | TGCAGCGTTGAAGTTAAGTTTGGGAGGGCCTGGACTAAAGAGACCCAGTACTTC | CSVEVKFGRAWTKETQYF
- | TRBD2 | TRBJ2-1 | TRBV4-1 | TGCGCCAGCAGCCAGGGCGAGGTCCTAGCGGGAGCCTATGAGCAGTTCTTC | CASSQGEVLAGAYEQFF
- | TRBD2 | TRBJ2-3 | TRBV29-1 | TGCAGCGTCTCGGGACTAGCATCGACAGATACGCAGTATTTT | CSVSGLASTDTQYF
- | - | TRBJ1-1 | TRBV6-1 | TGTGCCAGCAGTGAGATAGGGGGTAGCACTGAAGCTTTCTTT | CASSEIGGSTEAFF
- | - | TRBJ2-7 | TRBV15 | TGTGCCACCAGCGTAAACAGGGACGGGGTCGAGCAGTACTTC | CATSVNRDGVEQYF
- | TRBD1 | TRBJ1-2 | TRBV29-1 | TGCAGCGTAGGGACAGGGGGTATTGGCTACACCTTC | CSVGTGGIGYTF
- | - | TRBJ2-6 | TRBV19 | TGTGCCAGTAGTGTCTCAGGTGCCGGGGCCAACGTCCTGACTTTC | CASSVSGAGANVLTF
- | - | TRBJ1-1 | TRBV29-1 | TGCAGCGTAATGAACACTGAAGCTTTCTTT | CSVMNTEAFF
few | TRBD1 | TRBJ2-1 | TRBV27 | TGTGCCAGCAGTTTCCCTGGACAGGGTAGGAATGAGCAGTTCTTC | CASSFPGQGRNEQFF
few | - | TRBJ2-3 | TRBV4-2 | TGTGCCAGCAGCCAGGGGGGGACAAATACGCAGTATTTT | CASSQGGTNTQYF
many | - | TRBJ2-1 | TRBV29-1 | TGCAGCGTACCAATGGACCAGCGCCCCTACAATGAGCAGTTCTTC | CSVPMDQRPYNEQFF
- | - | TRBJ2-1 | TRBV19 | TGTGCCAGTAGTACTTCGTTCTACAATGAGCAGTTCTTC | CASSTSFYNEQFF
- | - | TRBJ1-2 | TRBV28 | TGTGCCAGCAGCGCTCGGGACTATGGCTACACCTTC | CASSARDYGYTF
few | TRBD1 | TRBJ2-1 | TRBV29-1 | TGCAGCATCTTGGGACAGGGGTCCTACAATGAGCAGTTCTTC | CSILGQGSYNEQFF
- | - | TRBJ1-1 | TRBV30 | TGTGCCTGGACAGGGATAGTCAGCACTGAAGCTTTCTTT | CAWTGIVSTEAFF
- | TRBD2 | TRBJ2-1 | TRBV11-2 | TGTGCCAGCAGCAGATCGCCGGGACTAGCGGGACACAATGAGCAGTTCTTC | CASSRSPGLAGHNEQFF
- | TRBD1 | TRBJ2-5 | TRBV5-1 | TGCGCCAGCAGCTTGGTTCGGGACAGGAGTTTCCAAGAGACCCAGTACTTC | CASSLVRDRSFQETQYF
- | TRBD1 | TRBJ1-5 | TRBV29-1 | TGCAGCGCTCAGGACAGGGACGGTCAGCCCCAGCATTTT | CSAQDRDGQPQHF
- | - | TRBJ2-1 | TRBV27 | TGTGCCAGCAGTTTAAGTGTTACCTACAATGAGCAGTTCTTC | CASSLSVTYNEQFF
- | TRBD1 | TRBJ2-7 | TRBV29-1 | TGCAGCGTTGAAGATAGGCCAAGCGCGGGACAGGAGGCTGGGGAGCAGTACTTC | CSVEDRPSAGQEAGEQYF